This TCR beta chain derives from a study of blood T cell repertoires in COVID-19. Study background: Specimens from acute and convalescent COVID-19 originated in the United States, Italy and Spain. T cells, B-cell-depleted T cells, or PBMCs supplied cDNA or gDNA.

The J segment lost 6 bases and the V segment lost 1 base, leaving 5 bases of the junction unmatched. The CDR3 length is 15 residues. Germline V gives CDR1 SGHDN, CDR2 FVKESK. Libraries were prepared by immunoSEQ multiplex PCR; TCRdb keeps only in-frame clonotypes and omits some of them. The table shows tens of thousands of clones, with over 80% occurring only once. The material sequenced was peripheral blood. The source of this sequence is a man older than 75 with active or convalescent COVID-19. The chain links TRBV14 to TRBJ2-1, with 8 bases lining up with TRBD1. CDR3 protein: CASSQARQGRNEQFF. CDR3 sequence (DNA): TGTGCCAGCAGCCAAGCGAGACAGGGGCGCAATGAGCAGTTCTTC.